The 7 T cell receptor beta chains reported below all come from one sample, sequenced in a study of blood T cell repertoires in COVID-19. Method: immunoSEQ multiplex PCR; TCRdb's copy keeps in-frame clones and lacks some. The data contain about 240,000 clones, roughly 82% of them singletons. The sequenced sample was peripheral blood. These TCRs come from an elderly man with acute or convalescent COVID-19.

This clone came up a few times. The rearrangement uses TRBV5-4 and TRBJ2-3, with a weak D call TRBD2 (6 bases). The germline gives CDR1 SGHNT, CDR2 YYREEE (reference sequence). Trimming shortened V by 5 bases and J by 0 bases, and 16 bases separated the two germline ends. The CDR3 extends over 16 amino acids. CDR3 protein: CASSTGTDASTDTQYF. Written as DNA, the CDR3 is TGTGCCAGCAGTACCGGGACTGACGCTAGCACAGATACGCAGTATTTT.

The rearrangement uses TRBV7-2 and TRBJ1-5; weak D call: TRBD1 (6 bases). Germline V gene lookup returns CDR1 SGHTA and CDR2 FQGNSA. This CDR3 is 15 amino acids long. Trimming cost V 1 base and J 5 bases, with 12 bases left between them. The CDR3 loop reads CASSLGQGRDQPQHF. In nucleotides, the CDR3 is TGTGCCAGCAGCTTAGGGCAGGGGAGGGATCAGCCCCAGCATTTT.

V gene TRBV24-1 combines with J gene TRBJ1-4, with TRBD1 identical over 8 bases. Trimming took 2 bases from V and 8 from J; bases not matched to a gene: 6. Germline lookup yields CDR1 KGHDR and CDR2 SFDVKD. This CDR3 is built from 15 residues. The CDR3 region has the DNA TGTGCCACCAGTGATTCGACAGGGGTAGGCGAAAAACTGTTTTTT. Translation: CATSDSTGVGEKLFF.

The chain couples TRBV11-3 to TRBJ2-1; a possible D gene is TRBD2 (7 bases). Trimming removed 4 bases at V and 4 bases at J, with 23 bases between. Germline-derived CDR1 and CDR2 are SGHNT and YENEEA. This CDR3 is 18 amino acids long. CDR3 amino acids: CASSSGVGRGARYNEQFF. The DNA of the CDR3 is TGTGCCAGCAGCTCAGGCGTTGGTCGGGGGGCGAGGTACAATGAGCAGTTCTTC.

The chain has TRBV27 and TRBJ2-3; 16 positions match TRBD2. CDR3 length: 18 amino acids. After removal of 4 bases from V and 1 base from J, the junction contained 5 bases not matched to a gene. Germline CDR1 reads MNHEY; CDR2 reads SMNVEV (reference sequence). The CDR3 coding sequence is TGTGCCAGCAGTTCGGGACTAGCGGGAGGGAGGCGCACAGATACGCAGTATTTT. This encodes CASSSGLAGGRRTDTQYF.

Only a few counts were recorded for this clone. V gene TRBV5-1 combines with J gene TRBJ2-1; possible D gene TRBD1, 6 bases. Germline-derived CDR1 and CDR2 are SGHRS and YFSETQ. This CDR3 comprises 14 residues. V was shortened by 3 bases and J by 2 bases, with 9 bases between the two germline ends. For the CDR3, the DNA is TGCGCCAGCAGCTCGGGACAACCCTACAATGAGCAGTTCTTC. Its translation: CASSSGQPYNEQFF.

CDR3 loop: CASSLVGAISQPQHF. CDR3 bases: TGTGCCAGCAGCTTAGTGGGGGCGATTTCTCAGCCCCAGCATTTT. The J gene is TRBJ1-5, the V gene TRBV7-2; tentatively, D is TRBD1 (6 bases). This CDR3 spans 15 amino acids. Germline-derived CDR1 and CDR2 are SGHTA and FQGNSA. Trimming stripped 1 base from V and 6 bases from J, with 13 bases between. Full variable domain (outside the CDR3, taken from reference TRBV7-2 and TRBJ1-5): GAGVSQSPSNKVTEKGKDVELRCDPISGHTALYWYRQSLGQGLEFLIYFQGNSAPDKSGLPSDRFSAERTGGSVSTLTIQRTQQEDSAVYLCASSLVGAISQPQHFGDGTRLSIL.